Below, 2 T cell receptor beta chains from the same sample are listed, as sequenced in a study of monozygotic twins with inflammatory bowel disease. For each CDR3 protein, TCRdb gives one entry from its re-call of the 5' RACE reads, without DNA. The sample's table shows approximately 400,000 distinct CDR3 sequences. The sample was blood. The receptors shown here come from a human donor with ulcerative colitis or Crohn's disease, or a healthy co-twin of an affected twin (not recorded which).

CDR3 loop: CASSLDFTENSPLHF. J is TRBJ1-6 and V is TRBV7-2. The CDR3 sequence is 15 residues long. Germline V gives CDR1 SGHTA, CDR2 FQGNSA.

The chain uses TRBV28 and TRBJ2-7; TCRdb designates TRBD2, a call that cannot be tested without DNA. Germline CDR1 is MDHEN and CDR2 is SYDVKM. The CDR3 has 12 amino acids. CDR3 protein: CASIRLPYEQYF. The complete variable domain, with remaining parts taken from reference TRBV28 and TRBJ2-7, reads DVKVTQSSRYLVKRTGEKVFLECVQDMDHENMFWYRQDPGLGLRLIYFSYDVKMKEKGDIPEGYSVSREKKERFSLILESASTNQTSMYLCASIRLPYEQYFGPGTRLTVT.